This T cell receptor (beta chain) was obtained from a study of cytomegalovirus exposure and HLA in healthy donors. Whole-study findings and limits: Cytomegalovirus-associated TCR beta chains were listed, numbering roughly 150.

Points on this clone: The antigen remains undetermined.

Clones were read by immunoSEQ multiplex PCR, and TCRdb kept only the in-frame ones, dropping some. The profile shows 150,000 to 200,000 clones, less than 90% of them singletons. The germline gives CDR1 SGHNT, CDR2 YYREEE (reference sequence). This CDR3 has 13 residues. Trimming removed 4 bases from V and 1 base from J, with 8 bases in between. The receptor comes from a young woman in good health and CMV-seronegative. V is TRBV5-4 and J is TRBJ1-1; weak D call: TRBD1 (5 bases). The specimen sequenced was PBMCs. The CDR3 sequence: CASSPQANTEAFF. CDR3 DNA sequence: TGTGCCAGCAGCCCACAGGCGAACACTGAAGCTTTCTTT.